These 15 T cell receptor beta chains came from one sample sequenced in a study of blood T cell repertoires in COVID-19. The assay was immunoSEQ multiplex PCR, and TCRdb's table has in-frame clones only and misses some. The repertoire holds more than 75,000 clones, with 70% to 90% as singletons. The specimen was peripheral blood. The origin of the receptors is a man in his fifties with COVID-19, enrolled during active disease.

The rearrangement links TRBV10-1 to TRBJ1-5; 7 bases line up with TRBD1. The junction had 20 bases not matched to a gene; V was cut back by 9 bases and J by 3 bases. This CDR3 contains 18 residues. From germline, CDR1 is WNHNN and CDR2 SYGVQD (reference sequence). The CDR3 loop reads CASKIQCRDREVNQPQHF. CDR3 DNA: TGCGCCAGTAAAATACAGTGCCGGGACAGAGAAGTCAATCAGCCCCAGCATTTT.

CDR3 loop: CASSSVEGHRASYNEQFF. CDR3 nucleotide sequence: TGTGCCAGCAGCTCAGTCGAGGGACACAGGGCTAGCTACAATGAGCAGTTCTTC. The chain has TRBV7-8 and TRBJ2-1; D perhaps matches TRBD1 (6 bases). Trimming took off 4 bases at V and 3 bases at J, with 22 bases between the two ends. Looked up from germline, CDR1 is SGHVS and CDR2 is FQNEAQ. The CDR3 sequence is 18 residues long.

This sequence joins TRBV11-2 and TRBJ2-1; 9 positions agree with TRBD2. V was clipped by 3 bases and J by 2 bases; unmatched bases: 2. This CDR3 spans 15 amino acids. The V gene's germline CDR1 is SGHAT and CDR2 FQNNGV. The CDR3 sequence is CASSFQRGAYNEQFF. CDR3 DNA: TGTGCCAGCAGCTTCCAGCGGGGGGCCTACAATGAGCAGTTCTTC.

This chain joins TRBV5-4 and TRBJ2-7; 12 bases are a match to TRBD2. J lost 1 base, V lost 3 bases, and 5 bases had no gene match. The CDR3 loop spans 16 amino acids. Germline loops: CDR1 SGHNT, CDR2 YYREEE (reference sequence). The CDR3 loop reads CASSSLTSGGSYEQYF. The CDR3 DNA reads as TGTGCCAGCAGCTCGCTGACTAGCGGGGGTTCCTACGAGCAGTACTTC.

The chain combines TRBV5-1 with TRBJ2-2; TRBD1 matches 8 bases. CDR1 SGHRS and CDR2 YFSETQ come from the germline V gene. The CDR3 is 17 amino acids. J gave up 2 bases and V 2 bases, and 8 bases lay outside the gene matches. In DNA form, the CDR3 reads TGCGCCAGCAGCTTACATATGCAGGGGGCAAACACCGGGGAGCTGTTTTTT. Protein product: CASSLHMQGANTGELFF.

The chain is built from TRBV9 and TRBJ2-5, with 11 bases lining up with TRBD2. This CDR3 has 16 amino acids. Germline-derived CDR1 and CDR2 are SGDLS and YYNGEE. Trimming took 0 bases from V and 1 from J; bases not matched to a gene: 2. CDR3 loop: CASSVAGTSGQETQYF. The CDR3 DNA is TGTGCCAGCAGCGTAGCCGGGACTAGCGGCCAAGAGACCCAGTACTTC.

CDR3 amino acids: CAWNRGAGELFF. The CDR3 DNA follows: TGTGCCTGGAACAGGGGGGCCGGGGAGCTGTTTTTT. This rearrangement joins TRBV30 to TRBJ2-2; TRBD1 aligns across 8 bases. CDR1 and CDR2 (germline): GTSNPN, SVGIG (reference sequence). Trimming at V came to 4 bases and at J to 6 bases, leaving 1 base not matched to a gene. The CDR3 extends over 12 amino acids.

V gene TRBV19 combines with J gene TRBJ2-5; possible D gene TRBD1, 7 bases. The CDR3 runs 14 residues. CDR1 LNHDA and CDR2 SQIVND come from the germline V gene (reference sequence). Trimming took 4 bases from V and 2 from J, leaving 11 bases between them. The CDR3 sequence is CASSKAGQQETQYF. The CDR3 nucleotides are TGTGCCAGTAGTAAGGCGGGACAGCAAGAGACCCAGTACTTC.

The chain uses TRBV7-2 and TRBJ1-1; D is possibly TRBD1 (6 bases). The germline V and J ends were trimmed by 5 bases and 4 bases, with 17 bases remaining between them. Per the germline V gene, CDR1 is SGHTA and CDR2 is FQGNSA. The CDR3 extends over 15 amino acids. CDR3 sequence: CASSAEGRGSTEAFF. The DNA of the CDR3 is TGTGCCAGCAGCGCTGAGGGCAGGGGATCCACTGAAGCTTTCTTT.

This clone has a single count. The V call is TRBV6-5, the J call TRBJ2-5; TRBD2 agrees at 10 bases. The trim removed 2 bases at V and 5 bases at J, leaving 2 bases unmatched. The germline V gene encodes CDR1 MNHEY and CDR2 SVGAGI. The CDR3 has 14 residues. CDR3 in DNA: TGTGCCAGCAGTTACCTAGCGGGGGTTGAGACCCAGTACTTC. It translates to CASSYLAGVETQYF.

Points on this clone: The junction departs from germline at one end; a sequencing error may be responsible. This sequence joins TRBV7-6 and TRBJ2-7, with D perhaps TRBD1 (6 bases). CDR1 and CDR2 (germline): SGHVS, FNYEAQ. There are 15 residues in the CDR3. The CDR3 is CASNLAPDSPYEQYF. The CDR3 region has the DNA TGTGCCAGCAACTTAGCGCCGGACAGCCCATACGAGCAGTACTTC.

The chain uses TRBV12-3 or TRBV12-4 and TRBJ2-7; perhaps TRBD2 as D (5 bases). This CDR3 is 13 amino acids long. V was shortened by 3 bases and J by 2 bases, with 8 bases between the two germline ends. CDR3 DNA sequence: TGTGCCAGCAGTTTTTCGGGGACCTACGAGCAGTACTTC. Amino acids: CASSFSGTYEQYF.

The chain is built from TRBV2 and TRBJ2-5, with D possibly being TRBD2 (6 bases). Trimming took 5 bases from V and 10 from J, leaving 8 bases between them. The CDR3 runs to 10 residues. Germline V gives CDR1 SNHLY, CDR2 FYNNEI. Written as DNA, the CDR3 is TGTGCCAGCAGTCTGGGGGGCCAGTACTTC. Its translation is CASSLGGQYF.

This rearrangement joins TRBV4-3 to TRBJ1-2; 9 bases match TRBD1. CDR1 LGHNA and CDR2 YSLEER come from the germline V gene. The V segment lost 3 bases and the J segment 5 bases; nucleotides outside the gene matches: 7. This CDR3 is built from 15 residues. CDR3: CASSQVTGGPYGYTF. CDR3 bases: TGCGCCAGCAGCCAGGTGACAGGGGGGCCGTATGGCTACACCTTC.

The chain combines TRBV28 with TRBJ1-2; a possible D gene is TRBD1 (6 bases). Germline V lookup: CDR1 MDHEN, CDR2 SYDVKM. V was pared by 9 bases and J by 12 bases, with 23 bases between. The CDR3 runs 13 residues. Written as DNA, the CDR3 is TGTGCCAGTCTAGGAGCAGGGGCCGGCATGAACACCTTC. Its translation is CASLGAGAGMNTF.